This TCR beta chain was obtained from a study of T cells after yellow fever vaccination (dated 2019 in TCRdb). Regarding the complete study: The SMART-Seq v4 Ultra Low Input RNA kit was used to prepare libraries from fractions with low cell numbers. Blood was drawn at multiple timepoints before and after primary and secondary immunization, with bulk PBMC replicates and cell subsets isolated. To follow T-cell clones before and after primary and booster YFV17D yellow fever vaccination, bulk TCR alpha and beta repertoires were sequenced over time. Two healthy male donors, one aged 18 to 30 and one aged 30 to 40 years, made up the cohort.

TCRdb lists the instrument as Illumina NovaSeq 6000. TCR cDNA was synthesized by 5'RACE template switching, through which a universal primer site and unique molecular identifiers were introduced. Priming of cDNA synthesis was performed from both the TCR alpha and TCR beta constant segments. Library amplification involved two PCR steps, and the second step added sample barcodes and sequencing adapters. Sequencing of the libraries was done on either Illumina HiSeq 2500 (2x100 bp) or NovaSeq (2x150 bp). From the authors' description of their analysis: Demultiplexing of reads and collapsing into UMI consensus sequences were performed with MIGEC, and V(D)J alignment was carried out with MiXCR. Using edgeR on replicate PBMC samples, clonotypes were called vaccine-responding if FDR was below 0.01 and the log2 fold change was above 5 up to day 15. CD4 or CD8 identity was assigned to each bulk clonotype according to whether the clonotype was present at higher abundance in the sequenced CD4 repertoire or the sequenced CD8 repertoire. Clones were called with MiXCR by TCRdb after fastp trimmed the public reads at Q25, and only in-frame beta chains were retained. Under each unique CDR3 protein, matching rows form one entry showing the most common genes and DNA. These V and J calls are TCRdb output, not the study's own analysis. Here the sample has some 350,000 distinct CDR3 sequences; 4.1% occur a single time. Of the sample, approximately 25% falls within the top ten clones.

This clonotype has more than one count but fewer than ten. The antigen it binds to is not known. Per-base qualities were not stored, and no clone one base away is much larger. The paper's findings and limits, for the study overall: Compared with the primary T-cell response, the secondary T-cell response was faster but weaker, reaching its peak on day 5 rather than on day 15. A small share of clonotypes occurred in both CD4 and CD8 compartments, likely arising from convergent recombination. Only a couple of donors were included in the study, so the extent to which the findings can be generalized is limited. After the booster, most of the clones that had expanded following primary vaccination were detected again (roughly 97% of CD4 and roughly 88% of CD8), which suggests that memory was broadly maintained. Computational filtering was required because FACS-sorted repertoires could contain abundant contaminating clonotypes from the bulk population.

The sample's treatment or condition label is to be understood as: live attenuated yellow fever vaccine strain. Two biological replicates of bulk PBMCs were collected at each blood-draw timepoint. PBMCs were isolated from peripheral blood using a standard Ficoll-Paque protocol. RNA was extracted with TriZol from bulk PBMCs, CD4 and CD8 fractions, and dextramer-positive and dextramer-negative fractions. V is shortened by 2 bases, J by 2 bases, and the region joining them spans 21 bases. The CDR3 covers 18 residues, taking in both the cysteine and the phenylalanine. The CDR3 DNA has 54 bases and is translated from base 1. The germline V gene yields SGHTA for CDR1 and FQGNSA for CDR2.

The origin of this receptor is a young man who received the YFV17D yellow fever vaccine. The source was PBMCs, collected 5 days after the yellow fever booster vaccination. Recombination linked TRBV7-2 to TRBJ2-5; a weak D assignment points to TRBD2 (6 bases agree). The DNA reads as follows: TGTGCCAGCAGCTTAATGTATCGGGCGGGACCCCTTCAAGAGACCCAGTACTTC. This sequence encodes CASSLMYRAGPLQETQYF.